A selection of T cell receptor beta chains follows, all from one sample in a study of graft-versus-host responses after intestinal transplantation. Method: immunoSEQ multiplex PCR; TCRdb's copy keeps in-frame clones and lacks some. The sample includes 75,000 to 100,000 clones, 90% to 95% of them seen just once. Antigens of these TCRs are unknown. The source was unstimulated CD4+ T cells sorted from spleen or lymph node cells, collected before transplant. The source of these receptors is a human donor who was the organ donor for an intestinal transplant. The CDR3 runs from the conserved cysteine through the conserved F or W. D genes are given only for firm matches. Size tells how often a clone was seen (once, few, many) or the class of an expanded clone, and some rows leave it out.

clone_size j_call d_call v_call cdr3_nt cdr3_aa
few TRBJ2-3 TRBD2 TRBV2 TGTGCCAGCGGGGGGAGGGTTCGGGGAGATACGCAGTATTTT CASGGRVRGDTQYF
NA TRBJ2-7 NA TRBV18 TGTGCCAGCTCACCACTGTCTAGCTCCTACGAGCAGTACTTC CASSPLSSSYEQYF
few TRBJ2-7 NA TRBV7-9 TGTGCCAGCAGCGCAATTCTCACCGGGGCCAGGGGCTACGAGCAGTACTTC CASSAILTGARGYEQYF
NA TRBJ2-1 TRBD2 TRBV7-9 TGTGCCAGCAGTCAGGGGACTAGCTCCTACAATGAGCAGTTCTTC CASSQGTSSYNEQFF
NA TRBJ1-2 NA TRBV19 TGTGCCAGTAGTATTAACCGGGCTGGGAGTGGCTACACCTTC CASSINRAGSGYTF
NA TRBJ1-1 NA TRBV7-9 TGTGCCAGCAGCTCCAACAGGAACACTGAAGCTTTCTTT CASSSNRNTEAFF
NA TRBJ1-2 TRBD1 TRBV27 TGTGCCAGCAGGGGACAGGGGGTTTGGTTACGTAACTATGGCTACACCTTC CASRGQGVWLRNYGYTF
NA TRBJ2-7 NA TRBV18 TGTGCCAGCTCAATCATTTCCTACGAGCAGTACTTC CASSIISYEQYF
once TRBJ2-5 TRBD2 TRBV9 TGTGCCAGCAGCGTAGACTCGCGGGGGTTGCAAGAGACCCAGTACTTC CASSVDSRGLQETQYF
NA TRBJ1-1 NA TRBV6-5 TGTGCCAGCAGTTGGGGGGATATCGGCACTGAAGCTTTCTTT CASSWGDIGTEAFF
once TRBJ1-1 NA TRBV10-3 TGTGCCATCAGATCCTTTTCGGGACAGAACACTGAAGCTTTCTTT CAIRSFSGQNTEAFF
NA TRBJ1-6 NA TRBV7-2 TGTGCCAGCAGCTTCCGGACAGCTTTAGTGGATTCACCCCTCCACTTT CASSFRTALVDSPLHF
once TRBJ2-7 TRBD1 TRBV5-1 TGCGCCAGCGCGACGAGGGACAGGGGACACTACGAGCAGTACTTC CASATRDRGHYEQYF
NA TRBJ2-2 TRBD1 TRBV6-5 TGTGCCAGCAGTTACGAACAGGGGGCGAACACCGGGGAGCTGTTTTTT CASSYEQGANTGELFF
NA TRBJ2-3 NA TRBV7-9 TGTGCCAGCAGCTTCAGGGGACCCCCTGGGACAGATACGCAGTATTTT CASSFRGPPGTDTQYF
NA TRBJ1-4 NA TRBV4-2 TGTGCCAGCAGCCAAGATGACTTACTGAATGAAAAACTGTTTTTT CASSQDDLLNEKLFF
NA TRBJ2-5 NA TRBV5-5 TGTGCCAGCAGACCACTTACGTTCGCGTACCAAGAGACCCAGTACTTC CASRPLTFAYQETQYF
NA TRBJ2-7 NA TRBV19 TGTGCCAGTACCTCAACGGACACCTACGAGCAGTACTTC CASTSTDTYEQYF
NA TRBJ2-5 TRBD2 TRBV4-2 TGTGCCAGCAGCCAAGACCCCCAGCGGGGAATACAAGAGACCCAGTACTTC CASSQDPQRGIQETQYF
NA TRBJ1-2 NA TRBV27 TGTGCCAGCAGGCCGACGGGGAACTATGGCTACACCTTC CASRPTGNYGYTF
once TRBJ1-2 TRBD1 TRBV7-3 TGTGCCAGCAGCTTAAGCTCGGGACAGGGTGATGGCTACACCTTC CASSLSSGQGDGYTF
NA TRBJ2-7 TRBD2 TRBV4-2 TGTGCCAGCAGCCAAGATCTTGGAGCTAGCGGGGGCTACGAGCAGTACTTC CASSQDLGASGGYEQYF
NA TRBJ1-2 NA TRBV7-9 TGTGCCAGCAGCTCGGAGTTTGGTGGCTACACCTTC CASSSEFGGYTF
NA TRBJ2-1 TRBD2 TRBV7-9 TGTGCCAGTCTGGGACTAGCGGGGGTATACAATGAGCAGTTCTTC CASLGLAGVYNEQFF
NA TRBJ1-1 NA TRBV23-1 TGCGCCACTCAACTTGACAGGCTCCCTGAAGCTTTCTTT CATQLDRLPEAFF
NA TRBJ2-5 TRBD2 TRBV5-1 TGCGCCAGCAGCCCCAGACTAGCGGGGGGGGCAGGGGAGACCCAGTACTTC CASSPRLAGGAGETQYF
NA TRBJ2-1 NA TRBV4-3 TGCGCCAGCAGCCAACGAAGGCGGAATGAGCAGTTCTTC CASSQRRRNEQFF
NA TRBJ1-2 TRBD1 TRBV4-1 TGCGCCAGCAGCCAAAGGGCAGGGGGCTTCTACACCTTC CASSQRAGGFYTF
NA TRBJ2-2 TRBD1 TRBV7-2 TGTGCCAGCAGCTTTAGACAGGGGCAACTGTTTTTT CASSFRQGQLFF
NA TRBJ1-5 TRBD1 TRBV19 TGTGCCAGTATCAAATCGGGGACAGGGAAGCAGCCCCAGCATTTT CASIKSGTGKQPQHF
NA TRBJ2-7 NA TRBV30 TGTGCCTGGAGTGTATACCCAGGCTACGAGCAGTACTTC CAWSVYPGYEQYF
NA TRBJ2-1 TRBD2 TRBV4-2 TGTGCCAGCAGCCAAGACCCGGGACTAGAGGGCCCGCCGACTTACAATGAGCAGTTCTTC CASSQDPGLEGPPTYNEQFF
NA TRBJ2-1 TRBD2 TRBV29-1 TGCAGCGTTGCTAGCGGGGTTTACAATGAGCAGTTCTTC CSVASGVYNEQFF
NA TRBJ2-2 NA TRBV7-2 TGTGCCAGCAGCTTAGGACTAGCGAACACCGGGGAGCTGTTTTTT CASSLGLANTGELFF
NA TRBJ2-7 TRBD1 TRBV30 TGTGCCTGGGCAGCCGGGACAGTACAAACTCTAACCTACGAGCAGTACTTC CAWAAGTVQTLTYEQYF
few TRBJ1-2 NA TRBV28 TGTGCCAGCAGCCCGGGTCTTGGCTACACCTTC CASSPGLGYTF
NA TRBJ1-1 TRBD1 TRBV5-1 TGCGCCAGCAGCGTTCGACAGGGGAGGACTGAAGCTTTCTTT CASSVRQGRTEAFF
NA TRBJ2-7 TRBD1 TRBV5-1 TGCGCCAGCAGCCCGCCCCCAGGGGGCTACGAGCAGTACTTC CASSPPPGGYEQYF
NA TRBJ2-1 NA TRBV10-1 TGCGCCAGCTTTCAGGGTGGTTACAATGAGCAGTTCTTC CASFQGGYNEQFF
NA TRBJ1-3 NA TRBV4-3 TGCGCCAGCAGCCAGATATCAGGGACTGGAAACACCATATATTTT CASSQISGTGNTIYF
NA TRBJ1-1 TRBD1 TRBV5-1 TGCGCCAGCAGCTCAGGGGACAGGGTCAAAGCTTTCTTT CASSSGDRVKAFF
few TRBJ1-1 NA TRBV19 TGTGCCAGTAGTACTGCCGGGGGCACTGAAGCTTTCTTT CASSTAGGTEAFF
NA TRBJ2-3 NA TRBV6-5 TGTGCCAGCAGTTATACAGCTCGCGATACGCAGTATTTT CASSYTARDTQYF
NA TRBJ2-7 NA TRBV4-3 TGCGCCAGCAGCCAAGAAGGAGGAGTCCGTTACGAGCAGTACTTC CASSQEGGVRYEQYF
NA TRBJ2-7 NA TRBV4-2 TGTGCCAGCAGCCTAGCGGCGGACCTTTACGAGCAGTACTTC CASSLAADLYEQYF
NA TRBJ2-7 TRBD1 TRBV7-9 TGTGCCAGCAGCTCGGGACAGGGGGCCTACGAGCAGTACTTC CASSSGQGAYEQYF
NA TRBJ1-2 NA TRBV6-5 TGTGCCAGCAGTTACACGGGAGAGGGAGGCTACACCTTC CASSYTGEGGYTF
NA TRBJ2-7 NA TRBV7-9 TGTGCCACCGAGCCCGGGACTCCCACCTACGAGCAGTACTTC CATEPGTPTYEQYF
NA TRBJ2-1 TRBD2 TRBV4-2 TGTGCCAGCAGCACCCGAGCGGGAGTGAGGAATGAGCAGTTCTTC CASSTRAGVRNEQFF
NA TRBJ2-7 NA TRBV4-2 TGTGCCAGCAGCCAAGGCCGGGGGGCTCACTACGAGCAGTACTTC CASSQGRGAHYEQYF